These T cell receptor beta chains were read from a single sample in a study of T-cell memory formation after mild COVID-19. One entry per CDR3 protein, called by TCRdb with MiXCR from the 5' RACE reads. The table shows roughly 400,000 distinct CDR3 sequences, with roughly 26% occurring only once. The sequenced material came from PBMCs or a T cell subset sorted from them (not recorded which). The receptors derive from an adult woman who had mild COVID-19 (a few samples of this study predate the infection). Cell type and time point are not known. CDR3s include the opening cysteine and the closing phenylalanine or tryptophan. A D gene is named only where the DNA matches it firmly. The size field is filled for only some rows; it gives once, few, many or a size class.

>TRBV18|-|TRBJ1-6|few
CASSTLDSQNSPLHF
TGTGCCAGCTCAACGTTGGACAGTCAAAATTCACCCCTCCACTTT
>TRBV10-2|-|TRBJ1-2|-
CASSGGSSLYGYTF
TGCGCCAGCAGTGGAGGGTCTTCTCTATATGGCTACACCTTC
>TRBV4-3|-|TRBJ1-5|many
CASSQDRGYQPQHF
TGCGCCAGCAGCCAAGATAGGGGTTATCAGCCCCAGCATTTT
>TRBV7-9|TRBD2|TRBJ2-7|-
CASTSLGLAGVSAYEQYF
TGTGCCAGCACCTCCCTGGGCCTAGCGGGAGTCTCGGCCTACGAGCAGTACTTC
>TRBV15|TRBD1|TRBJ2-2|-
CATSRGDREYTGELFF
TGTGCCACCAGCAGAGGGGACAGGGAATACACCGGGGAGCTGTTTTTT
>TRBV21-1|-|TRBJ2-1|-
CASSKAGVRTAYNEQFF
TGTGCCAGCAGCAAAGCTGGAGTCCGGACAGCCTACAATGAGCAGTTCTTC
>TRBV4-1|TRBD1|TRBJ2-7|-
CASSQEFDRGLDEQYF
TGCGCCAGCAGCCAGGAATTTGACAGGGGGCTCGACGAGCAGTACTTC
>TRBV12-3/TRBV12-4|TRBD1|TRBJ2-2|-
CASNGQGGNTGELFF
TGTGCCAGCAACGGACAGGGAGGAAACACCGGGGAGCTGTTTTTT
>TRBV25-1|-|TRBJ1-2|-
CASSDPGPSKNYGYTF
TGTGCCAGCAGTGATCCGGGACCCTCGAAGAACTATGGCTACACCTTC
>TRBV29-1|TRBD1|TRBJ2-2|-
CSVEEQGANTGELFF
TGCAGCGTTGAAGAACAGGGGGCTAACACCGGGGAGCTGTTTTTT
>TRBV5-1|-|TRBJ2-7|-
CASSLDGGRDTYEQYF
TGCGCCAGCAGCTTGGATGGGGGGCGAGACACCTACGAGCAGTACTTC
>TRBV5-1|TRBD2|TRBJ2-1|-
CASSLSLAGDREQFF
TGCGCCAGCAGCTTGAGCCTAGCGGGAGATAGAGAGCAGTTCTTC
>TRBV10-3|TRBD1|TRBJ2-3|many
CATRGPGTDTQYF
TGTGCCACCAGGGGGCCTGGGACAGATACGCAGTATTTT
>TRBV29-1|TRBD1|TRBJ1-1|-
CSVAGTALNTEAFF
TGCAGCGTTGCAGGGACAGCCCTGAACACTGAAGCTTTCTTT
>TRBV18|TRBD2|TRBJ2-4|-
CASSSTTPGLAAKNIQYF
TGTGCCAGCTCATCTACTACACCGGGACTAGCGGCCAAAAACATTCAGTACTTC
>TRBV12-3/TRBV12-4|TRBD1|TRBJ1-2|few
CASSPGPGGYGYTF
TGTGCCAGCAGTCCGGGGCCAGGGGGCTATGGCTACACCTTC
>TRBV7-9|-|TRBJ1-2|few
CASNPWRTANYGYTF
TGTGCCAGCAACCCATGGAGGACAGCGAACTATGGCTACACCTTC
>TRBV10-3|TRBD2|TRBJ2-2|few
CAISAALAGPGNGELFF
TGTGCCATCAGTGCAGCCCTAGCGGGGCCCGGGAACGGGGAGCTGTTTTTT
>TRBV9|-|TRBJ2-1|-
CASSETGEQFF
TGTGCCAGCAGCGAAACGGGGGAGCAGTTCTTC
>TRBV5-1|-|TRBJ2-2|many
CASSLIAGKAGELFF
TGCGCCAGCAGCTTGATCGCGGGGAAGGCCGGGGAGCTGTTTTTT
>TRBV12-3/TRBV12-4|-|TRBJ2-1|many
CASSLGGVNEQFF
TGTGCCAGCAGTCTTGGAGGGGTAAATGAGCAGTTCTTC
>TRBV9|-|TRBJ1-5|few
CASSVGIGQNQPQHF
TGTGCCAGCAGCGTAGGAATAGGACAGAATCAGCCCCAGCATTTT
>TRBV5-6|TRBD2|TRBJ2-5|-
CASSPGLAGGGTQYF
TGTGCCAGCAGCCCTGGGCTAGCGGGAGGTGGGACCCAGTACTTC
>TRBV7-8|-|TRBJ2-5|-
CASSRGTRETQYF
TGTGCCAGCAGCCGTGGAACGAGAGAGACCCAGTACTTC
>TRBV4-2|-|TRBJ2-3|-
CASSQGIFSTDTQYF
TGTGCCAGCAGCCAAGGCATTTTTAGCACAGATACGCAGTATTTT
>TRBV7-2|TRBD2|TRBJ2-3|few
CASSFGLAGVSTDTQYF
TGTGCCAGCAGTTTCGGACTAGCGGGGGTTAGCACAGATACGCAGTATTTT
>TRBV12-3/TRBV12-4|TRBD2|TRBJ2-1|few
CASSSSSGQFF
TGTGCCAGCAGTTCGTCTAGCGGGCAGTTCTTC
>TRBV20-1|-|TRBJ1-1|few
CSGSQGQDTEAFF
TGCAGTGGCAGTCAGGGGCAAGACACTGAAGCTTTCTTT
>TRBV20-1|-|TRBJ2-4|few
CSARATVKNIQYF
TGCAGTGCTAGAGCCACCGTGAAAAACATTCAGTACTTC
>TRBV20-1|TRBD1|TRBJ1-6|-
CSATLGQGATPLHF
TGCAGTGCTACCCTTGGACAGGGGGCTACACCCCTCCACTTT
>TRBV5-1|TRBD1|TRBJ1-1|few
CASSLARTGVTEAFF
TGCGCCAGCAGCTTGGCGAGGACAGGGGTGACTGAAGCTTTCTTT
>TRBV3-1|-|TRBJ1-2|few
CASSPGGQTLYGYTF
TGTGCCAGCAGCCCCGGAGGCCAGACTCTTTATGGCTACACCTTC
>TRBV6-6|TRBD1|TRBJ2-2|few
CASSRQGAGELFF
TGTGCCAGCAGCCGACAGGGGGCCGGGGAGCTGTTTTTT
>TRBV6-2/TRBV6-3|-|TRBJ2-5|few
CASSYLQGRPILQETQYF
TGTGCCAGCAGTTACCTCCAGGGGAGGCCTATTCTCCAAGAGACCCAGTACTTC
>TRBV7-9|-|TRBJ2-1|-
CASSLPSAEQFF
TGTGCCAGCAGCTTACCCTCTGCAGAGCAGTTCTTC
>TRBV5-1|-|TRBJ1-1|-
CASSLEGGKAFF
TGCGCCAGCAGCCTTGAGGGGGGGAAAGCTTTCTTT
>TRBV21-1|-|TRBJ2-1|-
CASSKVPTGRGEQFF
TGTGCCAGCAGCAAAGTCCCGACGGGCCGCGGGGAGCAGTTCTTC